These 31 T cell receptor beta chains originate from one sample sequenced in a study of blood T cell repertoires in COVID-19. Produced via immunoSEQ multiplex PCR; TCRdb's table is partial and in-frame only. The table includes around 70,000 clones, roughly three quarters detected once. The sequenced sample consisted of peripheral blood. Every receptor here comes from a man aged 70-80 years with acute or convalescent COVID-19.

On this clone: The sample has other DNA sequences that encode this CDR3 too. This chain uses TRBV7-2 with TRBJ1-1, with 7 bases matching TRBD1. The length of the CDR3 is 15 residues. V dropped 5 bases and J dropped 3; count of bases not matched to a gene: 9. CDR1 is SGHTA and CDR2 is FQGNSA in the germline V gene. CDR3 sequence: CASSHRQGGDTEAFF. In nucleotides, the CDR3 is TGTGCCAGCAGCCATCGACAGGGAGGTGACACTGAAGCTTTCTTT.

This clone appeared many times. The CDR3: CASSRGSYNGEQFF. In DNA form, the CDR3 reads TGTGCCAGCAGTAGGGGATCTTACAACGGTGAGCAGTTCTTC. V is TRBV7-3 and J is TRBJ2-1; D might be TRBD1 (5 bases). The germline V gene has CDR1 SGHTA and CDR2 FQGTGA. With 6 bases removed from V and 9 bases from J, the gap between germline ends came to 18 bases. This CDR3 has 14 amino acids.

In its sample, this clone was seen once. The V and J genes are TRBV27 and TRBJ1-5; 9 bases match TRBD1. The J segment lost 6 bases and the V segment lost 5 bases, leaving 5 bases of the junction unmatched. CDR3 length: 14 amino acids. CDR1 is MNHEY, CDR2 SMNVEV, per germline (reference sequence). CDR3 residues: CASSQGQGLQPQHF. CDR3 sequence (DNA): TGTGCCAGCAGTCAGGGACAGGGCCTTCAGCCCCAGCATTTT.

The chain employs TRBV28 and TRBJ1-2; D possibly corresponds to TRBD1 (5 bases). Trimming pared 2 bases from V and 8 bases from J, leaving 9 bases between. CDR3 length: 12 residues. Germline values: CDR1 MDHEN, CDR2 SYDVKM. CDR3 protein: CASSLQGWGYTF. In nucleotides, the CDR3 is TGTGCCAGCAGTTTACAGGGATGGGGCTACACCTTC.

The chain carries TRBV4-1 and TRBJ2-3; 7 bases line up with TRBD1. Germline V gene data show CDR1 as MGHRA and CDR2 as YSYEKL. The CDR3 runs to 15 residues. J lost 3 bases, V lost 6 bases, and 9 bases had no gene match. The DNA of the CDR3 is TGCGCCAGCAGTCGAGGACAGGCGCTTACAGATACGCAGTATTTT. This gives the protein CASSRGQALTDTQYF.

This clone appeared a few times. The genes are TRBV19 and TRBJ2-7; TRBD2 matches 8 bases. J gave up 3 bases and V 0 bases, and 13 bases lay outside the gene matches. Per germline, CDR1 LNHDA and CDR2 SQIVND (reference sequence). This CDR3 comprises 18 residues. The CDR3 DNA sequence: TGTGCCAGTAGTATAGATAGCCCCGGGGCGGGAGGAATCTACGAGCAGTACTTC. It yields the protein CASSIDSPGAGGIYEQYF.

The V gene is TRBV2, the J gene TRBJ1-2, with D tentatively TRBD1 (6 bases). V lost 6 bases, J lost 5 bases, and 10 bases lay in between. The CDR3 length is 12 residues. Looked up from germline, CDR1 is SNHLY and CDR2 is FYNNEI. CDR3 sequence: CASRGQGYGYTF. In nucleotides, the CDR3 is TGTGCCAGCAGGGGGCAGGGGTATGGCTACACCTTC.

The table lists this clone with a few counts. The chain employs TRBV28 and TRBJ1-2; D perhaps matches TRBD1 (5 bases). Germline CDR1 is MDHEN and CDR2 is SYDVKM. This CDR3 spans 15 amino acids. V shed 2 bases and J shed 2 bases, with 12 bases lying between them. The CDR3 reads CASSLRGRENYGYTF. In nucleotides, the CDR3 is TGTGCCAGCAGTTTAAGGGGACGGGAGAACTATGGCTACACCTTC.

V is TRBV29-1 and J is TRBJ2-5; D is perhaps TRBD2 (6 bases). The CDR3 runs 12 residues. In germline, CDR1 is SQVTM, CDR2 ANQGSEA. V lost 7 bases to trimming and J lost 5 bases, with 14 bases between them. The CDR3 region has the DNA TGCAGCGGCGGGAAGCAGCAGGAGACCCAGTACTTC. Translation gives CSGGKQQETQYF.

This clone came up a few times. The V gene is TRBV6-6, the J gene TRBJ1-2; D is possibly TRBD1 (6 bases). The CDR3 is made up of 14 amino acids. V lost 2 bases and J 4 bases, leaving 11 bases between the germline ends. CDR1 MNHNY and CDR2 SVGAGI come from the germline V gene (reference sequence). The CDR3: CASSYRGALYGYTF. CDR3 in DNA: TGTGCCAGCAGTTACCGGGGGGCGCTCTATGGCTACACCTTC.

The chain joins TRBV11-3 to TRBJ2-1; maybe TRBD2 (6 bases). The germline CDR1 and CDR2 sequences are SGHNT and YENEEA. V lost 5 bases and J lost 8, with 19 bases in between. The CDR3 contains 15 residues. The CDR3 region has the DNA TGTGCCAGCAGCCCGGAGGGCCGAGCGTCGGATGAGCAGTTCTTC. This translates into CASSPEGRASDEQFF.

This chain joins TRBV10-3 and TRBJ1-1, with 12 bases lining up with TRBD1. The CDR3 runs 18 residues. Unmatched junction bases numbered 9, after V lost 2 bases and J lost 2 bases. Germline assignment: CDR1 ENHRY and CDR2 SYGVKD. CDR3 region: CAISEGEPGQGANTEAFF. In DNA form, the CDR3 reads TGTGCCATCAGTGAGGGAGAGCCGGGACAGGGGGCAAACACTGAAGCTTTCTTT.

This clone came up a few times. The chain recombines TRBV11-2 with TRBJ2-7; D call uncertain. This CDR3 contains 14 residues. Per germline, CDR1 SGHAT and CDR2 FQNNGV. V lost 4 bases to trimming and J lost 4 bases, with 14 bases between them. The DNA for the CDR3 is TGTGCCAGCAGCTCCGGGTCCTACGGGTACGAGCAGTACTTC. Translating gives CASSSGSYGYEQYF.

The table lists this clone with a few counts. The J gene is TRBJ2-2, the V gene TRBV11-3, with D hard to call. The CDR3 extends over 12 amino acids. The V end lost 5 bases, the J end lost 6 bases, and 7 bases lay between the germline ends. Germline-derived CDR1 and CDR2 are SGHNT and YENEEA. CDR3 bases: TGTGCCAGCAGCCACTTCGCCGGGGAGCTGTTTTTT. Translation gives CASSHFAGELFF.

This rearrangement joins TRBV29-1 to TRBJ2-2; 8 positions agree with TRBD1. Germline CDR1 reads SQVTM; CDR2 reads ANQGSEA. J gave up 5 bases and V 3 bases, and 5 bases lay outside the gene matches. This CDR3 contains 14 residues. The CDR3 here is CSVEARQGTGELFF. The CDR3 DNA reads as TGCAGCGTTGAGGCGAGACAGGGGACCGGGGAGCTGTTTTTT.

This clone was detected a few times. The rearrangement uses TRBV7-3 and TRBJ2-5; 11 bases line up with TRBD1. The CDR3 is 14 amino acids. Losses at the gene ends were 5 bases for V and 5 bases for J; bases not matched to a gene: 4. CDR1 and CDR2 (germline): SGHTA, FQGTGA. The CDR3 reads CASSPGTGGETQYF. The CDR3 bases are TGTGCCAGCAGCCCCGGGACAGGGGGGGAGACCCAGTACTTC.

The chain joins TRBV10-1 to TRBJ2-7; 13 nucleotides align to TRBD2. Germline trimming cut 6 bases from V and 6 bases from J; bases unmatched to any gene: 5. From germline, CDR1 is WNHNN and CDR2 SYGVQD (reference sequence). The CDR3 has 14 residues. The DNA of the CDR3 is TGCGCCAGCAGCGGACTAGCGGGAGTGTCCGAGCAGTACTTC. Translation gives CASSGLAGVSEQYF.

A few counts support this clone. This rearrangement joins TRBV10-1 to TRBJ2-1; the match to TRBD2 covers 8 bases. J gave up 10 bases and V 4 bases, and 12 bases lay outside the gene matches. This CDR3 has 15 amino acids. Per the germline V gene, CDR1 is WNHNN and CDR2 is SYGVQD (reference sequence). The CDR3 DNA sequence: TGCGCCAGCAGTGGTCGGGAGGGCCGTATTGGCGAGCAGTTCTTC. It codes for CASSGREGRIGEQFF.

The chain has TRBV9 and TRBJ2-1; 10 bases map to TRBD2. Per the germline V gene, CDR1 is SGDLS and CDR2 is YYNGEE. The length of the CDR3 is 14 residues. With V trimmed by 3 bases and J by 5 bases, 2 bases remained unmatched. The CDR3 nucleotides are TGTGCCAGCAGCGGGAGCGGGAGGGACAATGAGCAGTTCTTC. Amino acid sequence: CASSGSGRDNEQFF.

The V and J genes are TRBV5-8 and TRBJ1-5, with 9 bases lining up with TRBD1. Germline CDR1 and CDR2: SGHTS and YDEGEE. V trimming: 2 bases; J trimming: 5 bases; junction bases outside the gene matches: 11. The CDR3 length is 17 residues. The CDR3: CASSFRDREVVDQPQHF. The CDR3 nucleotides are TGTGCCAGCAGCTTCCGGGACAGGGAGGTTGTGGATCAGCCCCAGCATTTT.

The V gene is TRBV11-1, the J gene TRBJ2-7; no clear D. The CDR3 covers 15 residues. The V gene's germline CDR1 is SGHAT and CDR2 FQDESV (reference sequence). The V gene lost 5 bases and the J gene lost 0 bases, with 14 bases spanning the gap. The DNA of the CDR3 is TGTGCCAGCAGCCTCGATGACATCCCCTCCTACGAGCAGTACTTC. It translates to CASSLDDIPSYEQYF.

The V call is TRBV19, the J call TRBJ2-3, with D unresolved. The CDR3 is made up of 14 amino acids. The V end was cut by 3 bases, the J end by 2 bases, with 9 bases between. CDR1 LNHDA and CDR2 SQIVND come from the germline V gene (reference sequence). CDR3 nucleotides: TGTGCCAGTAGTATTTCCCCTTCCACAGATACGCAGTATTTT. Protein: CASSISPSTDTQYF.

This rearrangement joins TRBV3-1 (or the pseudogene TRBV3-2) to TRBJ1-1, with no clear D. CDR1 is LGHDT, CDR2 YNNKEL, per germline (reference sequence). Trimming took 1 base from V and 2 from J, leaving 8 bases between them. The CDR3 totals 14 residues. CDR3 region: CASSQGYRNTEAFF. CDR3 DNA: TGTGCCAGCAGCCAAGGGTACAGAAACACTGAAGCTTTCTTT.

This clone was seen a few times. The chain carries TRBV24-1 and TRBJ1-2, with D possibly being TRBD1 (6 bases). Germline loops: CDR1 KGHDR, CDR2 SFDVKD. The CDR3 is 15 residues long. The V end lost 4 bases, the J end lost 4 bases, and 15 bases lay between the germline ends. The CDR3 nucleotides read TGTGCCACCAGTGACTCAGGGGCTGGCGGCTATGGCTACACCTTC. It yields the protein CATSDSGAGGYGYTF.

This clone appeared a few times. The chain recombines TRBV2 with TRBJ1-2, with 7 bases identical to TRBD1. With 9 bases clipped from V and 5 bases from J, the junction kept 6 bases outside the gene matches. Germline V gives CDR1 SNHLY, CDR2 FYNNEI. The CDR3 covers 12 residues. The CDR3 reads CARQGQRYGYTF. DNA for the CDR3: TGTGCCAGGCAGGGACAGAGATATGGCTACACCTTC. The full variable domain, completed using reference TRBV2 and TRBJ1-2, is EPEVTQTPSHQVTQMGQEVILRCVPISNHLYFYWYRQILGQKVEFLVSFYNNEISEKSEIFDDQFSVERPDGSNFTLKIRSTKLEDSAMYFCARQGQRYGYTFGSGTRLTVV.

V and J are TRBV5-1 and TRBJ2-1, with a weak D call TRBD2 (7 bases). Germline CDR1 reads SGHRS; CDR2 reads YFSETQ. Trimming pared 0 bases from V and 1 base from J, leaving 14 bases between. The CDR3 loop spans 17 amino acids. The CDR3: CASSLVYGGQSYNEQFF. The CDR3 bases are TGCGCCAGCAGCTTGGTTTACGGGGGGCAGTCCTACAATGAGCAGTTCTTC.

The chain recombines TRBV5-6 with TRBJ2-7; 9 nucleotides line up with TRBD2. V lost 0 bases and J lost 2; bases outside the gene matches: 3. Germline CDR1 is SGHDT and CDR2 is YYEEEE. The CDR3 runs to 15 residues. CDR3 loop: CASSLGLAGTYEQYF. The DNA for the CDR3 is TGTGCCAGCAGCTTGGGGCTAGCGGGAACCTACGAGCAGTACTTC.

The chain is built from TRBV7-2 and TRBJ1-2; possible D gene TRBD1, 6 bases. This CDR3 is 12 amino acids long. The V gene's germline CDR1 is SGHTA and CDR2 FQGNSA. Trimming removed 5 bases at V and 7 bases at J, with 11 bases between. The CDR3 bases are TGTGCCAGCAGCGCAGGGGTGGCTGGCTACACCTTC. Translated: CASSAGVAGYTF.

Written as DNA, the CDR3 is TGTGCCAGCTCAGGCGGGACCGCTAGCAATCAGCCCCAGCATTTT. This codes for CASSGGTASNQPQHF. This chain links TRBV18 with TRBJ1-5; D might be TRBD1 (5 bases). The CDR3 sequence is 15 residues long. Germline loops: CDR1 KGHSH, CDR2 LQKENI. Trimming left V 5 bases short and J 0 bases short, with 11 bases between.

The rearrangement joins TRBV9 to TRBJ2-2, with 9 bases matching TRBD1. This CDR3 has 18 residues. Unmatched junction bases numbered 13, after V lost 0 bases and J lost 7 bases. In germline, CDR1 is SGDLS, CDR2 YYNGEE. CDR3: CASSVEDVGTGIYGELFF. The CDR3 region has the DNA TGTGCCAGCAGCGTAGAGGATGTGGGGACAGGGATTTACGGGGAGCTGTTTTTT.

In nucleotides, the CDR3 is TGTGCCAGCAGTCGAACCTGGTTTCCGGGACTAGCGGGAGGGATCTCCTACAATGAGCAGTTCTTC. Translating it yields CASSRTWFPGLAGGISYNEQFF. The J gene is TRBJ2-1, the V gene TRBV6-6; 16 bases map to TRBD2. After removal of 5 bases from V and 0 bases from J, the junction contained 16 bases not matched to a gene. Germline CDR1 MNHNY, CDR2 SVGAGI (reference sequence). The CDR3 covers 22 residues.